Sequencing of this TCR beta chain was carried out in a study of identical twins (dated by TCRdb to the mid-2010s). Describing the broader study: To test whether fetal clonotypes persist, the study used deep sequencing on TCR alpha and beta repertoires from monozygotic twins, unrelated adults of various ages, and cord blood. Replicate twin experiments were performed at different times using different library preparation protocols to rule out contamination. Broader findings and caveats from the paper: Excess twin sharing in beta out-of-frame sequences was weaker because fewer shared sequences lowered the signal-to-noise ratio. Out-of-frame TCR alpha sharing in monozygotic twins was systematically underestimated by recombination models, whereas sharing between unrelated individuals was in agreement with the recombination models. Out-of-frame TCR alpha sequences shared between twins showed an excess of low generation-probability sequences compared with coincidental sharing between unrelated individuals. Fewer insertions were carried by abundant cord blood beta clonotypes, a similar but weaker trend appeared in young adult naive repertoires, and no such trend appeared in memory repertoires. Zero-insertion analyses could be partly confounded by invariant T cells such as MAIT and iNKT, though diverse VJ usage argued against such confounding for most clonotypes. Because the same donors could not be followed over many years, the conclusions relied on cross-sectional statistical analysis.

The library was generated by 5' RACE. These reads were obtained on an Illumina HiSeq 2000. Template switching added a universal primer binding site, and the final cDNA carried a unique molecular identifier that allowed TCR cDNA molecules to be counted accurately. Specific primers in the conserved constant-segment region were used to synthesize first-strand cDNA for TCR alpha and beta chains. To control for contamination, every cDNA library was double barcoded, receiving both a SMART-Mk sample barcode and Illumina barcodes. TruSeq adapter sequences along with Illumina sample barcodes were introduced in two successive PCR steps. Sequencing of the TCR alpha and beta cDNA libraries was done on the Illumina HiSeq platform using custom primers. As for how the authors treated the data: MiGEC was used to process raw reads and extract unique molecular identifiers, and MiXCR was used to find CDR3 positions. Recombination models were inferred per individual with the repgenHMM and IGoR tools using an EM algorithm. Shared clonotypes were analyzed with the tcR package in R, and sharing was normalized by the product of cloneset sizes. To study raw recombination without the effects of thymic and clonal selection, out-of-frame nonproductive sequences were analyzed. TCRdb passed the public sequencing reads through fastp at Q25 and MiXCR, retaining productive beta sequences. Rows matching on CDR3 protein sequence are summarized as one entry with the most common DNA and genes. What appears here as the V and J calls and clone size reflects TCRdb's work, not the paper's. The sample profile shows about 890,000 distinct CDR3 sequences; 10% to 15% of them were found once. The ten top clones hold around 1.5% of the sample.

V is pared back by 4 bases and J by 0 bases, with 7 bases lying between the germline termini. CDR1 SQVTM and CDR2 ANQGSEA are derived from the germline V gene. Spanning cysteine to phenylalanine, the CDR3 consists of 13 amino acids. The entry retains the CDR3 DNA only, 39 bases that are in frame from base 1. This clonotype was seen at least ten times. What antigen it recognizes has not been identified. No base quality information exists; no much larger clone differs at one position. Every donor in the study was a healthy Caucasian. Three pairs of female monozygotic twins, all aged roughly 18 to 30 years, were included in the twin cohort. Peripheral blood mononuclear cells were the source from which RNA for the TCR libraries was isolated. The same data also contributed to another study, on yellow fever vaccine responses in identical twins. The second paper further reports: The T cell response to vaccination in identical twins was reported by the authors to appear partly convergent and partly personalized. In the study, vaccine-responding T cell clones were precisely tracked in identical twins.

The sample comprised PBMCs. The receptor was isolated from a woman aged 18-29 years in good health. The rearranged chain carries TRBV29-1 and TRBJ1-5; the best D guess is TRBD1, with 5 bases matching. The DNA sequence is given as TGCAGCGTTGGGGGGAATAGCAATCAGCCCCAGCATTTT. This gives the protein CSVGGNSNQPQHF.